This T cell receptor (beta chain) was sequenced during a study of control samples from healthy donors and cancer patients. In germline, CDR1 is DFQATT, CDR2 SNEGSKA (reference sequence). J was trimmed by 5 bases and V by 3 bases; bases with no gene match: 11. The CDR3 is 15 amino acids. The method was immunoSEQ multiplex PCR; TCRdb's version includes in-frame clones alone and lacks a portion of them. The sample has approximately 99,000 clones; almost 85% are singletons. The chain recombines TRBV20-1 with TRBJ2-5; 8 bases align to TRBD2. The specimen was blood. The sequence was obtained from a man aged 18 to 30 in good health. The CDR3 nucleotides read TGCAGTGCTAGTGTTCCGGGGGGGCCTGGGGAGACCCAGTACTTC. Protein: CSASVPGGPGETQYF.